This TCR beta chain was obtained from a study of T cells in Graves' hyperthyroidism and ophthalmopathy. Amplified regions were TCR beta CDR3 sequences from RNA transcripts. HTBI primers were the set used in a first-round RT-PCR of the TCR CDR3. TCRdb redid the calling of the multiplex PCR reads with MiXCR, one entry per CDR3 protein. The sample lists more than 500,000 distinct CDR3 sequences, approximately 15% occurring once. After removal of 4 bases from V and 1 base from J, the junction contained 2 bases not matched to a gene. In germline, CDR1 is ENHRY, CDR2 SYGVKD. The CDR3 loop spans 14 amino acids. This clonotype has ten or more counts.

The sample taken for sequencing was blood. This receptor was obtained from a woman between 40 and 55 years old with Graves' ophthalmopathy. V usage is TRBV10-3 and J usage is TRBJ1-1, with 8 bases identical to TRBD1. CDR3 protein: CAISVTGENTEAFF. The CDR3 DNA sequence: TGTGCCATCAGTGTGACAGGGGAGAACACTGAAGCTTTCTTT.